These 8 T cell receptor beta chains originate from one sample sequenced in a study of breast tumors, draining lymph nodes, adjacent tissues. TCRdb passed the multiplex PCR reads through MiXCR, listing each CDR3 protein once. The sample yields under 35,000 distinct CDR3 sequences, under 80% seen once. Sequences were obtained from breast tumor tissue. These receptors were collected from a female donor with breast cancer. Some clones in this sample may be carry-over from other donors' samples.

This chain links TRBV5-1 with TRBJ1-2, with D perhaps TRBD1 (6 bases). This CDR3 spans 14 amino acids. CDR1 and CDR2 from the germline V gene are SGHRS and YFSETQ. Deletions cut 4 bases from V and 1 base from J, with 11 bases between. CDR3 coding DNA: TGCGCCAGCAGCCCTGGGGACAATAACTATGGCTACACCTTC. It encodes CASSPGDNNYGYTF.

The chain recombines TRBV2 with TRBJ1-2; no firm D call. Deletions cut 6 bases from V and 6 bases from J, with 11 bases between. Germline CDR1 reads SNHLY; CDR2 reads FYNNEI. This CDR3 spans 12 amino acids. The CDR3 coding sequence is TGTGCCAGCAGAGTCGGAACGAATGGCTACACCTTC. It translates to CASRVGTNGYTF.

The V gene is TRBV5-1, the J gene TRBJ2-1, with unresolved D. The CDR3 totals 15 residues. V shed 2 bases and J shed 1 base, with 10 bases lying between them. Per the germline V gene, CDR1 is SGHRS and CDR2 is YFSETQ. The CDR3 DNA sequence: TGCGCCAGCAGCTTCAGGAGACCATCCTACAATGAGCAGTTCTTC. Protein: CASSFRRPSYNEQFF.

This chain uses TRBV9 with TRBJ2-5; 10 bases agree with TRBD2. V lost 0 bases to trimming and J lost 2 bases; unmatched junction nucleotides: 1. Germline CDR1 SGDLS, CDR2 YYNGEE. CDR3 length equals 15 residues. The CDR3 here is CASSVASGRQETQYF. CDR3 in DNA: TGTGCCAGCAGCGTAGCTAGCGGGAGACAAGAGACCCAGTACTTC.

This clonotype was observed many times. This chain links TRBV28 with TRBJ2-7, with D perhaps being TRBD1 or TRBD2 (7 bases each). The V gene's germline CDR1 is MDHEN and CDR2 SYDVKM. V was shortened by 1 base and J by 3 bases, with 13 bases between the two germline ends. The CDR3 runs 15 residues. The DNA for the CDR3 is TGTGCCAGCAGTTTATTGGGAGGGACAGACTACGAGCAGTACTTC. Its translation is CASSLLGGTDYEQYF.

The V and J genes are TRBV3-2 and TRBJ1-2; TRBD1 is the table's D call and was not checked against the DNA. TRBV3-2 is designated a pseudogene. CDR3 length: 17 residues. The CDR3 coding sequence is TGTGCCAGACACCTAACCCAGACAGGGGCCGGAAACTATGGCTACACCTTC. Residues: CARHLTQTGAGNYGYTF.

This clonotype appeared many times. The gene calls are TRBV20-1 and TRBJ2-7; D remains unclear. The germline V gene encodes CDR1 DFQATT and CDR2 SNEGSKA (reference sequence). Trimming pared 5 bases from V and 0 bases from J, leaving 11 bases between. The CDR3 is made up of 13 amino acids. Written as DNA, the CDR3 is TGCAGTGCTTCCCCCGGTACCTCCTACGAGCAGTACTTC. It translates to CSASPGTSYEQYF.

V gene TRBV7-3 combines with J gene TRBJ2-2; perhaps D is TRBD1 or TRBD2 (5 bases each). This CDR3 contains 15 residues. Germline loops: CDR1 SGHTA, CDR2 FQGTGA. The germline V and J ends were trimmed by 5 bases and 2 bases, with 12 bases remaining between them. CDR3 bases: TGTGCCAGCAGCAGGAAGGGACCCAACACCGGGGAGCTGTTTTTT. As protein: CASSRKGPNTGELFF. Using reference TRBV7-3 and TRBJ2-2 for the parts outside the CDR3, the full variable domain is GAGVSQTPSNKVTEKGKYVELRCDPISGHTALYWYRQSLGQGPEFLIYFQGTGAADDSGLPNDRFFAVRPEGSVSTLKIQRTERGDSAVYLCASSRKGPNTGELFFGEGSRLTVL.